This entry lists 10 T cell receptor beta chains sequenced from one sample in a study of T cell responses to AZD1222 COVID-19 vaccine. Clones were sequenced by immunoSEQ multiplex PCR, and TCRdb holds only the in-frame ones, with some missing. The table has roughly 120,000 clones, about 82% seen once. The sample was peripheral blood, taken 28 days after the second AZD1222 dose. The receptors come from an adult who received the AZD1222 COVID-19 vaccine.

This chain links TRBV3-1 (or the pseudogene TRBV3-2) with TRBJ2-1; 11 bases fit TRBD1. CDR1 LGHDT and CDR2 YNNKEL come from the germline V gene (reference sequence). The CDR3 is 14 residues long. J lost 0 bases, V lost 8 bases, and 0 bases had no gene match. The CDR3 is CASGTGGSYNEQFF. The CDR3 DNA sequence: TGTGCCAGCGGGACAGGGGGCTCCTACAATGAGCAGTTCTTC.

The CDR3 loop reads CASSGAGSNQPQHF. The CDR3 region has the DNA TGCGCCAGCAGTGGGGCGGGGAGCAATCAGCCCCAGCATTTT. The chain carries TRBV10-2 and TRBJ1-5; D gene uncertain. The CDR3 has 14 amino acids. Germline values: CDR1 WSHSY, CDR2 SAAADI. V was pared by 4 bases and J by 1 base, with 8 bases between.

This chain uses TRBV6-6 with TRBJ2-2; D may be TRBD1 (6 bases). V was shortened by 0 bases and J by 6 bases, with 8 bases between the two germline ends. Germline assignment: CDR1 MNHNY and CDR2 SVGAGI (reference sequence). CDR3 length equals 14 residues. The CDR3 DNA follows: TGTGCCAGCAGTTACTCGGGGGCCGCCGGGGAGCTGTTTTTT. As protein: CASSYSGAAGELFF.

The chain recombines TRBV6-5 with TRBJ1-1; 9 nucleotides agree with TRBD1. The ends lost 6 bases at V and 5 bases at J; junction bases unmatched: 7. The CDR3 length is 14 residues. Per germline, CDR1 MNHEY and CDR2 SVGAGI. CDR3 bases: TGTGCCAGCAGGGGGGACAGGGAATGGACTGAAGCTTTCTTT. It is translated as CASRGDREWTEAFF.

This chain uses TRBV5-4 with TRBJ2-3; D not certain. CDR1 is SGHNT and CDR2 is YYREEE in the germline V gene (reference sequence). The CDR3 length is 13 residues. Trimming took off 0 bases at V and 4 bases at J, with 6 bases between the two ends. CDR3 DNA sequence: TGTGCCAGCAGCTTGGCGGGCGCAGATACGCAGTATTTT. It encodes CASSLAGADTQYF.

The chain couples TRBV18 to TRBJ1-6; D remains ambiguous. V was trimmed by 6 bases and J by 5 bases, leaving 11 bases between them. The CDR3 consists of 14 residues. Germline assignment: CDR1 KGHSH and CDR2 LQKENI. The CDR3 DNA sequence: TGTGCCAGCTCGACAAACGACAATAATTCACCCCTCCACTTT. Translated: CASSTNDNNSPLHF. The variable domain in full, with the rest retrieved from reference TRBV18 and TRBJ1-6, is NAGVMQNPRHLVRRRGQEARLRCSPMKGHSHVYWYRQLPEEGLKFMVYLQKENIIDESGMPKERFSAEFPKEGPSILRIQQVVRGDSAAYFCASSTNDNNSPLHFGNGTRLTVT.

This sequence joins TRBV6-5 and TRBJ2-2; a possible D gene is TRBD2 (6 bases). This CDR3 spans 13 amino acids. Per germline, CDR1 MNHEY and CDR2 SVGAGI. Trimming pared 8 bases from V and 4 bases from J, leaving 11 bases between. This CDR3 is CASGRKTTGELFF. In DNA form, the CDR3 reads TGTGCCAGCGGGAGGAAAACCACCGGGGAGCTGTTTTTT.

The chain uses TRBV6-1 and TRBJ1-1; D uncertain. This CDR3 spans 14 amino acids. The V end was cut by 2 bases, the J end by 3 bases, with 10 bases between. CDR1 is MNHNS, CDR2 SASEGT, per germline. The DNA for the CDR3 is TGTGCCAGCAGTGAATGGGGAAGGCACACTGAAGCTTTCTTT. It yields the protein CASSEWGRHTEAFF.

The chain couples TRBV9 to TRBJ2-5; 13 bases map to TRBD2. J lost 5 bases, V lost 1 base, and 8 bases had no gene match. This CDR3 has 17 residues. CDR1 and CDR2 from the germline V gene are SGDLS and YYNGEE. The CDR3 DNA is TGTGCCAGCAGCGTAAGGACTAGCGGGGGTCTCTCGGAGACCCAGTACTTC. It encodes CASSVRTSGGLSETQYF.

This clone was seen once. The V and J genes are TRBV12-5 and TRBJ2-2; no reliable D call. Germline loops: CDR1 LGHNT, CDR2 FRNRAP. The V end was cut by 1 base, the J end by 3 bases, with 3 bases between. The length of the CDR3 is 13 residues. The CDR3 here is CASGLGYTGELFF. For the CDR3, the DNA is TGTGCTAGTGGTTTGGGGTACACCGGGGAGCTGTTTTTT.